The clone carrying this T cell receptor beta chain was seen more than once but under ten times. Its antigen is as yet unknown. Sample barcodes and UMIs were carried by the TCR alpha and TCR beta cDNA libraries that 5'RACE generated with constant-segment primers. TCRdb reanalysed the 5' RACE reads using MiXCR and keeps one entry per CDR3 protein. The repertoire holds a few hundred thousand distinct CDR3 sequences, with around a sixth as singletons. CDR3 length: 17 residues. V lost 0 bases and J lost 1, with 12 bases in between. Germline V gene lookup returns CDR1 SEHNR and CDR2 FQNEAQ (reference sequence). The data were taken from a study of T-cell memory formation after mild COVID-19. Regarding the study as a whole: Whether day 37 second-wave clones are SARS-CoV-2-specific was not confirmed. While clones contracting from day 15 to 85 were balanced between CD4 and CD8, later expanders leaned CD4+.

V and J are TRBV7-9 and TRBJ2-2; D perhaps matches TRBD1 (7 bases). This clonotype was sampled from a man in his late teens or twenties who had mild COVID-19 (a few samples of this study predate the infection). Cell type and time point are not known. The sequencing sample was made of PBMCs or a T cell subset sorted from them (not recorded which). The CDR3 is CASSLAWGDRNTGELFF. DNA for the CDR3: TGTGCCAGCAGCTTAGCTTGGGGGGACAGGAACACCGGGGAGCTGTTTTTT.